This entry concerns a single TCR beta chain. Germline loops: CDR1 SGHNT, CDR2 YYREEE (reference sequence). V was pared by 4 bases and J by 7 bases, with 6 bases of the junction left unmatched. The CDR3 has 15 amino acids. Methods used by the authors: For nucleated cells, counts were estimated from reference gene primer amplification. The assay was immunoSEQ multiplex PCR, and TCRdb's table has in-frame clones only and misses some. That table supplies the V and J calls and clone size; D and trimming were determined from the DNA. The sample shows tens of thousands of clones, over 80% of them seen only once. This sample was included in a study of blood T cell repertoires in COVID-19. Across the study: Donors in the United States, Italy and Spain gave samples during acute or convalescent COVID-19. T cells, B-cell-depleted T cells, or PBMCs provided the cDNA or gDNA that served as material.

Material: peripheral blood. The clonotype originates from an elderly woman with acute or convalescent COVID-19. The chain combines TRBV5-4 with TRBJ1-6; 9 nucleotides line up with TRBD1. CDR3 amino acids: CASSIDRGVNSPLHF. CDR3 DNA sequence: TGTGCCAGCAGCATCGACAGGGGGGTAAATTCACCCCTCCACTTT.